This is a list of T cell receptor beta chains from one sample in a study of blood T cell repertoires in COVID-19. TCRdb's table, derived via immunoSEQ multiplex PCR, lists solely in-frame clones and lacks some. The table has approximately 390,000 clones, around 87% seen once. Sequenced: peripheral blood. The receptors shown here come from a woman aged 60 to 75 with COVID-19, enrolled during active disease. CDR3s leave out the opening cysteine and the closing phenylalanine or tryptophan. Each record gives: V gene, J gene, CDR3 protein.

v_call: TRBV6-5; j_call: TRBJ2-2; cdr3_aa: ASGGVRSELF
v_call: TRBV6-5; j_call: TRBJ2-3; cdr3_aa: ASSYWGTGTDTQY
v_call: TRBV19; j_call: TRBJ2-1; cdr3_aa: ASSALAGAGGNEQF
v_call: TRBV10-2; j_call: TRBJ1-5; cdr3_aa: ASSKGPGSNQPQH
v_call: TRBV4-1; j_call: TRBJ2-7; cdr3_aa: ASSQGLAGVSYEQY
v_call: TRBV11-2; j_call: TRBJ1-4; cdr3_aa: ASSLAQGRKLF
v_call: TRBV12-5; j_call: TRBJ1-1; cdr3_aa: ASGLALYTEAF
v_call: TRBV28; j_call: TRBJ1-1; cdr3_aa: ASSGQKNTEAF
v_call: TRBV5-5; j_call: TRBJ1-6; cdr3_aa: ASSPLGQSYNSPLH
v_call: TRBV2; j_call: TRBJ2-3; cdr3_aa: ASRPGTASTDTQY
v_call: TRBV3-1/TRBV3-2; j_call: TRBJ2-5; cdr3_aa: ASSQESGGVETQY
v_call: TRBV7-9; j_call: TRBJ1-4; cdr3_aa: ASSRGSTNEKLF
v_call: TRBV3-1/TRBV3-2; j_call: TRBJ1-2; cdr3_aa: ASSRGGGIYGYT
v_call: TRBV7-9; j_call: TRBJ2-2; cdr3_aa: ASSPGAGAKNTGELF
v_call: TRBV4-1; j_call: TRBJ2-3; cdr3_aa: ASSQVRLAGRDTQY
v_call: TRBV11-2; j_call: TRBJ1-5; cdr3_aa: ASSLGREGQPQH
v_call: TRBV27; j_call: TRBJ2-1; cdr3_aa: ASSLSPYSYSNEQF
v_call: TRBV24-1; j_call: TRBJ2-5; cdr3_aa: ATSDLSGVETQY
v_call: TRBV9; j_call: TRBJ1-2; cdr3_aa: ASSVDLQGPPGGYT
v_call: TRBV3-1/TRBV3-2; j_call: TRBJ1-2; cdr3_aa: ASSRGTNYGYT
v_call: TRBV25-1; j_call: TRBJ1-1; cdr3_aa: ASRSSTGPTEAF
v_call: TRBV3-1/TRBV3-2; j_call: TRBJ2-5; cdr3_aa: ASSHRGRGETQY
v_call: TRBV9; j_call: TRBJ1-4; cdr3_aa: ASSQGIRQNNEKLF
v_call: TRBV29-1; j_call: TRBJ2-2; cdr3_aa: SVVPGAGTGELF
v_call: TRBV11-3; j_call: TRBJ2-1; cdr3_aa: ASSLDSQGINEQF
v_call: TRBV18; j_call: TRBJ1-5; cdr3_aa: ASSATGGDQPQH
v_call: TRBV7-3; j_call: TRBJ2-1; cdr3_aa: ASSLSLYNEQF
v_call: TRBV6-5; j_call: TRBJ2-7; cdr3_aa: ASSYMGTAY